This TCR beta chain was identified in a study of shared T cell receptors in the human thymus. The method was immunoSEQ multiplex PCR; TCRdb's version includes in-frame clones alone and lacks a portion of them. The repertoire consists of more than 300,000 clones, with approximately 95% occurring once and the leading ten covering about 0.02%. Germline CDR1 is SGHRS and CDR2 is YFSETQ. The CDR3 covers 16 residues. Deletions cut 0 bases from V and 3 bases from J, with 14 bases between. The V call is TRBV5-1, the J call TRBJ2-3; D perhaps matches TRBD1 (5 bases). This clonotype was obtained from a human donor. Material for sequencing was thymocytes. DNA for the CDR3: TGCGCCAGCAGCTTGGCCCAGGGAAAGGGTACAGATACGCAGTATTTT. It is translated as CASSLAQGKGTDTQYF.